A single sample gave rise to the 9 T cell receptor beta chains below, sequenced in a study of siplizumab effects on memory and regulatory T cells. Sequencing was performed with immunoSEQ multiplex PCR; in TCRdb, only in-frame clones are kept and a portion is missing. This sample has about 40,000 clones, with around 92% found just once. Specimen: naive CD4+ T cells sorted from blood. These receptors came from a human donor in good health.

CDR3 DNA sequence: TGTGCCAGCAGTGAAGCAGGGGGCGGAAACACCATATATTTT. Translation gives CASSEAGGGNTIYF. V and J are TRBV2 and TRBJ1-3, with 7 bases that match TRBD1. The germline V gene has CDR1 SNHLY and CDR2 FYNNEI. Trimming at V came to 0 bases and at J to 4 bases, leaving 0 bases not matched to a gene. The CDR3 runs 14 residues.

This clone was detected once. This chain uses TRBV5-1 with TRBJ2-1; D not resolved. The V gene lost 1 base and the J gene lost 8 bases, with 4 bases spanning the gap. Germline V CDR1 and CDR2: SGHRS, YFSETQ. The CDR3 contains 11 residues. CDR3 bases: TGCGCCAGCAGCTTGTCCGATGAGCAGTTCTTC. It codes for CASSLSDEQFF.

The CDR3 spells CASKVHSNQPQHF. CDR3 in DNA: TGTGCCAGCAAGGTTCATTCCAATCAGCCCCAGCATTTT. This rearrangement joins TRBV6-1 to TRBJ1-5; the D is unclear. V was cut by 7 bases and J by 3 bases, with 10 bases left in between. The germline gives CDR1 MNHNS, CDR2 SASEGT. The CDR3 is made up of 13 amino acids.

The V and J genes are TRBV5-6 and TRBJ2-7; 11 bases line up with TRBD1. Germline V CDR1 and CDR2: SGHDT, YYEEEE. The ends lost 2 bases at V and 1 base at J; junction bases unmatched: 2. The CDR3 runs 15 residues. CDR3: CASSFGQGASYEQYF. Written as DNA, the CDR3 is TGTGCCAGCAGCTTTGGACAGGGGGCTTCCTACGAGCAGTACTTC.

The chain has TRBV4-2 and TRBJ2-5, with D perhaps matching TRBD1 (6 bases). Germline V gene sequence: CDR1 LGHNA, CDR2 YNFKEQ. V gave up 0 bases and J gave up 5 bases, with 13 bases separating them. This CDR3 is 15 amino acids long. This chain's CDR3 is CASSQEYRAGETQYF. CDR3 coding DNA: TGTGCCAGCAGCCAAGAGTACAGGGCAGGGGAGACCCAGTACTTC.

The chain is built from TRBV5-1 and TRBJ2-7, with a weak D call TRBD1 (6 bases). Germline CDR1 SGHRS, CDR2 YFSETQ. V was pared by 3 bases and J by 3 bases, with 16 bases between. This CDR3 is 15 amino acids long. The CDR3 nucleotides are TGCGCCAGCAGCTCCCGCTGGGGGACACACTACGAGCAGTACTTC. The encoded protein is CASSSRWGTHYEQYF. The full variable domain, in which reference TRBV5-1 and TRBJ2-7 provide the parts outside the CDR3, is KAGVTQTPRYLIKTRGQQVTLSCSPISGHRSVSWYQQTPGQGLQFLFEYFSETQRNKGNFPGRFSGRQFSNSRSEMNVSTLELGDSALYLCASSSRWGTHYEQYFGPGTRLTVT.

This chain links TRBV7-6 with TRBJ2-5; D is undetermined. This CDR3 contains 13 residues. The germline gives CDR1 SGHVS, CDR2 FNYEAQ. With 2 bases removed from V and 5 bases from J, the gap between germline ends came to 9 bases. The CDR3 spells CASSLSWSETQYF. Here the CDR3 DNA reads TGTGCCAGCAGCTTAAGTTGGAGCGAGACCCAGTACTTC.

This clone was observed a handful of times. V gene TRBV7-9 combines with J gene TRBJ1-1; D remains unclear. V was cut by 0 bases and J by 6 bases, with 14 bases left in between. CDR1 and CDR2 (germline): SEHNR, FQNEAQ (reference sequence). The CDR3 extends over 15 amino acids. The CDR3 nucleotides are TGTGCCAGCAGCTTAGCTGGTCAGCCTGGGGCTGAAGCTTTCTTT. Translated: CASSLAGQPGAEAFF.

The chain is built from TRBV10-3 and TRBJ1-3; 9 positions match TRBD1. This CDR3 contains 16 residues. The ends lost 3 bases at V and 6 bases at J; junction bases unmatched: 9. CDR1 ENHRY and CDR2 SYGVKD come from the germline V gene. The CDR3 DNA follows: TGTGCCATCAGTGATGGGGTCAGGGACAGGGAAAACACCATATATTTT. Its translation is CAISDGVRDRENTIYF.